This is a list of T cell receptor beta chains from one sample in a study of tumor and adjacent non-tumor tissue in lung cancer. TCRdb called the multiplex PCR reads again in MiXCR, with one record for every CDR3 protein. The table has about 50,000 distinct CDR3 sequences, 74% seen once; the top ten hold more than 20%. Sequencing was done on a sample of distant non-tumor lung tissue. These receptors came from a woman in her sixties with non-small cell lung cancer. Each CDR3 is given without its conserved first and last residue. The D gene is left open where the match is weak.

CDR3	D	V	J
ASRQGSGPGGYT	TRBD1	TRBV14	TRBJ1-2
SVVFGGQGAGYT	NA	TRBV29-1	TRBJ1-2
ASSSQREQY	NA	TRBV6-6	TRBJ2-7
ASSPKSGTEIYRQY	TRBD1	TRBV11-2	TRBJ2-3
ANSAGQGRRTDTQY	TRBD1	TRBV4-2	TRBJ2-3
ASSLGVHYGYT	NA	TRBV14	TRBJ1-2
ASCRTGTGGAEAQY	TRBD1	TRBV6-5	TRBJ2-5
ASSYGGTAYEQN	NA	TRBV6-2/TRBV6-3	TRBJ2-7
ANSNTRFGDISYNEQF	NA	TRBV6-5	TRBJ2-1
ASRPTREGMNTEAL	NA	TRBV4-3	TRBJ1-1
ASSLGGFGRFQETQY	NA	TRBV11-3	TRBJ2-5
ASSLPAGGPYSNQPQH	NA	TRBV7-8	TRBJ1-5
ASSPIRGVQGNQPRH	NA	TRBV7-8	TRBJ1-5
ARSPYKDQRTDTQY	NA	TRBV11-3	TRBJ2-3
ASSQAIRLNYGYI	NA	TRBV4-3	TRBJ1-2
ASSQDTGQQETQY	NA	TRBV4-3	TRBJ2-5
TSSRRQVERIETQY	NA	TRBV11-1	TRBJ2-5
ASSTTRGLAAMGTQY	TRBD2	TRBV19	TRBJ2-3
TSSSVTGAFHEQY	TRBD1	TRBV11-2	TRBJ2-7
ASSLEATFETQY	NA	TRBV11-2	TRBJ2-5
ASSPMGTAGGAEAF	NA	TRBV4-1	TRBJ1-1
SFRQSEGYGWT	NA	TRBV29-1	TRBJ1-2
ASRLNPAGGGGYT	TRBD1	TRBV7-8	TRBJ1-2
ASSLTLDRVGYGYT	TRBD1	TRBV4-3	TRBJ1-2
ASTKPTRQGAGGYT	TRBD1	TRBV28	TRBJ1-2
ASSPGGTGTSPLR	TRBD1	TRBV7-9	TRBJ1-6